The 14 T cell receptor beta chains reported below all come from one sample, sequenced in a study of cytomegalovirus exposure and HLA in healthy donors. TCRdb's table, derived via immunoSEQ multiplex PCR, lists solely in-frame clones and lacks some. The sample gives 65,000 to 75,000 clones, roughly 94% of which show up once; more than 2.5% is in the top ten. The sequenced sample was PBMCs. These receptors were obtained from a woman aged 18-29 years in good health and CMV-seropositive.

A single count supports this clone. In DNA form, the CDR3 reads TGCGCCAGCAGCCAAGATCGGACAGGGAATGAAGCTTTCTTT. Translated: CASSQDRTGNEAFF. The rearrangement joins TRBV4-1 to TRBJ1-1; 8 nucleotides line up with TRBD1. This CDR3 has 14 amino acids. The germline gives CDR1 MGHRA, CDR2 YSYEKL. Trimming took 0 bases from V and 7 from J; bases not matched to a gene: 4.

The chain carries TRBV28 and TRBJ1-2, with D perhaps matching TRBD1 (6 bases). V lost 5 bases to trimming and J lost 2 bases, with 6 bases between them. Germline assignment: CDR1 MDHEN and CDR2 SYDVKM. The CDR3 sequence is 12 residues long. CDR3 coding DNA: TGTGCCAGCAGTACAGGGAACTATGGCTACACCTTC. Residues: CASSTGNYGYTF.

The CDR3 region has the DNA TGTGCCAGCAGCTTAAATCAAAACGAGCAGTACTTC. It yields the protein CASSLNQNEQYF. The chain couples TRBV7-8 to TRBJ2-7; D unclear. V was clipped by 2 bases and J by 5 bases, with 7 bases between them. This CDR3 is 12 amino acids long. The V gene's germline CDR1 is SGHVS and CDR2 FQNEAQ.

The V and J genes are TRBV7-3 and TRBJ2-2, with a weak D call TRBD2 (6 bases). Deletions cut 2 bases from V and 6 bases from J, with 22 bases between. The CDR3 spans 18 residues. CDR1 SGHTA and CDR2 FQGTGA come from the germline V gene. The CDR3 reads CASSLEGPPWRVSGELFF. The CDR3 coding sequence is TGTGCCAGCAGCTTAGAGGGGCCCCCGTGGAGGGTCTCCGGGGAGCTGTTTTTT.

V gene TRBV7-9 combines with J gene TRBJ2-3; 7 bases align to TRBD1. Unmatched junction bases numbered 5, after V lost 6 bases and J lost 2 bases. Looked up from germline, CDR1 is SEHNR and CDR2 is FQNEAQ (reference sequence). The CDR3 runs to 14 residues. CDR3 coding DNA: TGTGCCAGCAGTCAGGGACAGATCACAGATACGCAGTATTTT. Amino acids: CASSQGQITDTQYF.

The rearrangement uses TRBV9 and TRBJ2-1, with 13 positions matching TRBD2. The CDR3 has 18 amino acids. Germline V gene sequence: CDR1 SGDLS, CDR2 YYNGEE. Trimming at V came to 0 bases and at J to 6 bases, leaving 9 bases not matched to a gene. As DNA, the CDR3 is TGTGCCAGCAGCGTAGCCCAACTAGCGGGAGGGTCTATCAATGAGCAGTTCTTC. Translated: CASSVAQLAGGSINEQFF.

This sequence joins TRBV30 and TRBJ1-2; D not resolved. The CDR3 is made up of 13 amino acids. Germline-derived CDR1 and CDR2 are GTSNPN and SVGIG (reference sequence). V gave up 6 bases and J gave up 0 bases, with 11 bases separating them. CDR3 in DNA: TGTGCCTGTAGTCCACAAGCTAACTATGGCTACACCTTC. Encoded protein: CACSPQANYGYTF.

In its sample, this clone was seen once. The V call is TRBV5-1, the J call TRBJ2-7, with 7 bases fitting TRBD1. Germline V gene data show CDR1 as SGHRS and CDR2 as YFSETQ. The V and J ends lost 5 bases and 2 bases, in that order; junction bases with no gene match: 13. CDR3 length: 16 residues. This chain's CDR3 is CASRAARDSVTYEQYF. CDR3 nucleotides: TGCGCCAGCAGGGCAGCCAGGGACAGTGTCACCTACGAGCAGTACTTC.

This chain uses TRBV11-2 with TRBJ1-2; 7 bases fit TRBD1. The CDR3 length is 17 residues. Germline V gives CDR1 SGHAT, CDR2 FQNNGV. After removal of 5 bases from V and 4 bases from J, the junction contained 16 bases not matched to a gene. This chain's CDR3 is CASSLGTGTATLYGYTF. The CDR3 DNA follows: TGTGCCAGCAGCCTAGGTACCGGGACAGCAACCCTCTATGGCTACACCTTC.

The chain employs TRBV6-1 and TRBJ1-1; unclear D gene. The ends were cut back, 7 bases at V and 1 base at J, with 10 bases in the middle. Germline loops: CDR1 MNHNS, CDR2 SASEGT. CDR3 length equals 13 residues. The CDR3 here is CASKRLSNTEAFF. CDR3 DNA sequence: TGTGCCAGCAAACGGTTATCGAACACTGAAGCTTTCTTT.

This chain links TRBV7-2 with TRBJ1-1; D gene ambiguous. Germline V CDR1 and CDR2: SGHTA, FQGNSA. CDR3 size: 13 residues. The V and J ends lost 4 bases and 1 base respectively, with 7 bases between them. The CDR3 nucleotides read TGTGCCAGCAGCTCACAGAGGAACACTGAAGCTTTCTTT. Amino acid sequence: CASSSQRNTEAFF.

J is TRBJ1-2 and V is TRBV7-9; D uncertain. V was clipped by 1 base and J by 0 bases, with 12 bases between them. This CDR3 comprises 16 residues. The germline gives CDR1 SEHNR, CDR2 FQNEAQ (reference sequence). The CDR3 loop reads CASSLGAYESNYGYTF. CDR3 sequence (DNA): TGTGCCAGCAGCTTAGGAGCGTACGAATCTAACTATGGCTACACCTTC.

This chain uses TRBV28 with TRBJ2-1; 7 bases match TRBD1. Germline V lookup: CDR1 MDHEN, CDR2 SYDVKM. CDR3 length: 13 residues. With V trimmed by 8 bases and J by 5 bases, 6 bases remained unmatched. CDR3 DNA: TGTGCCAGCGTCCACAGGGGAGACAATGAGCAGTTCTTC. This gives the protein CASVHRGDNEQFF.

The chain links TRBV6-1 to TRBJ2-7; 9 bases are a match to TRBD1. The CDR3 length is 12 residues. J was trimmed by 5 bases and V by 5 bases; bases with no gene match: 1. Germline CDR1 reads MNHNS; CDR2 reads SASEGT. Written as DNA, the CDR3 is TGTGCCAGCAGTCGGACAGGGGACGAGCAGTACTTC. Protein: CASSRTGDEQYF.